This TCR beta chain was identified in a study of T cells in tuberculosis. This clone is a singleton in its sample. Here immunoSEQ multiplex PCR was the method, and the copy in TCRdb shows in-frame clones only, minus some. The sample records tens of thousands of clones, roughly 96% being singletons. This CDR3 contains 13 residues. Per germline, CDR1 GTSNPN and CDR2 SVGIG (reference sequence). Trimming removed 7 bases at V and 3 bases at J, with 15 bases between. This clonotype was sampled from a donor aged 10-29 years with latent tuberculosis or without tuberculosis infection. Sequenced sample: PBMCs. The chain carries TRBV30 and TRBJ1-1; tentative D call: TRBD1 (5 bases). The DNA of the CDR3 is TGTGCCTACAATAGGGGATGGGACACTGAAGCTTTCTTT. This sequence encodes CAYNRGWDTEAFF. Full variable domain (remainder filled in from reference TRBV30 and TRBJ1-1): SQTIHQWPATLVQPVGSPLSLECTVEGTSNPNLYWYRQAAGRGLQLLFYSVGIGQISSEVPQNLSASRPQDRQFILSSKKLLLSDSGFYLCAYNRGWDTEAFFGQGTRLTVV.